This T cell receptor (beta chain) was recorded in a study of control samples from healthy donors and cancer patients. The germline CDR1 and CDR2 sequences are PRHDT and FYEKMQ (reference sequence). This CDR3 contains 14 residues. The V end was cut by 2 bases, the J end by 10 bases, with 15 bases between. TCRdb's table, derived via immunoSEQ multiplex PCR, lists solely in-frame clones and lacks some. Altogether approximately 81,000 clones are present, approximately 94% being singletons, with the ten largest covering about 5%. Sample: blood. The sequence came from a woman between 18 and 29 years old in good health. The rearrangement joins TRBV13 to TRBJ2-1, with a tentative D call TRBD2 (7 bases). CDR3 residues: CASSLWGGSLEQFF. The CDR3 DNA follows: TGTGCCAGCAGCTTATGGGGGGGCTCACTAGAGCAGTTCTTC.